The 32 T cell receptor beta chains below all came from one sample that was sequenced in a study of blood T cell repertoires in COVID-19. Measured with immunoSEQ multiplex PCR; TCRdb has only the in-frame clones, and not every one. Of about 260,000 clones in the sample, roughly 87% are singletons; the top ten hold over 0.55%. Sequenced sample: peripheral blood. The receptors stem from a human donor in a cohort sampled during active COVID-19.

The rearrangement uses TRBV6-5 and TRBJ2-7, with 10 bases fitting TRBD1. There are 15 residues in the CDR3. From germline, CDR1 is MNHEY and CDR2 SVGAGI. V lost 4 bases and J lost 4; bases outside the gene matches: 7. The CDR3: CASSSPGQGMYEQYF. Here the CDR3 DNA reads TGTGCCAGCAGTTCCCCGGGACAGGGGATGTACGAGCAGTACTTC.

The genes are TRBV5-1 and TRBJ1-4; 9 bases agree with TRBD1. Germline CDR1 and CDR2: SGHRS and YFSETQ. The CDR3 runs 14 residues. Trimming cost V 3 bases and J 5 bases; bases outside gene matches: 2. Here the CDR3 DNA reads TGCGCCAGCAGCTCGGGACAGGGAAATGAAAAACTGTTTTTT. This sequence encodes CASSSGQGNEKLFF.

The chain is built from TRBV11-1 and TRBJ1-1, with D possibly being TRBD1 (6 bases). Germline V gene sequence: CDR1 SGHAT, CDR2 FQDESV (reference sequence). The length of the CDR3 is 14 residues. Trimming cost V 1 base and J 4 bases, with 10 bases left between them. The CDR3 DNA reads TGTGCCAGCAGCTTAGATGGGGGCGTCACTGAAGCTTTCTTT. Its protein is CASSLDGGVTEAFF.

The rearrangement joins TRBV6-6 to TRBJ2-2; TRBD1 matches 7 bases. Germline CDR1 MNHNY, CDR2 SVGAGI (reference sequence). The CDR3 is 16 amino acids. Trimming at V came to 8 bases and at J to 6 bases, leaving 15 bases not matched to a gene. The CDR3, as DNA: TGTGCCAGCCGAAAGCGGCAGGGGGAAATCCCCGGGGAGCTGTTTTTT. The encoded protein is CASRKRQGEIPGELFF.

CDR3 sequence (DNA): TGCGCCAGCAGCTCGCAAGGACAGGGACCCTACGAGCAGTACTTC. The encoded protein is CASSSQGQGPYEQYF. This sequence joins TRBV5-1 and TRBJ2-7; TRBD1 matches at 8 bases. Losses at the gene ends were 3 bases for V and 2 bases for J; bases not matched to a gene: 7. The CDR3 covers 15 residues. Germline V gene lookup returns CDR1 SGHRS and CDR2 YFSETQ.

The gene calls are TRBV7-2 and TRBJ1-2; D possibly corresponds to TRBD1 (6 bases). The CDR3 sequence is 13 residues long. V was clipped by 5 bases and J by 4 bases, with 11 bases between them. CDR1 and CDR2 (germline): SGHTA, FQGNSA. CDR3: CASSPTGVYGYTF. CDR3 sequence (DNA): TGTGCCAGCAGCCCGACAGGAGTCTATGGCTACACCTTC.

The chain recombines TRBV4-3 with TRBJ1-3, with D maybe TRBD1 (5 bases). CDR3 size: 16 residues. CDR1 LGHNA and CDR2 YSLEER come from the germline V gene. The ends were cut back, 0 bases at V and 1 base at J, with 10 bases in the middle. CDR3 residues: CASSQEGRGSGNTIYF. In DNA form, the CDR3 reads TGCGCCAGCAGCCAAGAAGGGAGGGGATCTGGAAACACCATATATTTT.

The CDR3 sequence: CASSPQQGYYGYTF. For the CDR3, the DNA is TGCGCCAGCAGCCCCCAACAGGGATACTATGGCTACACCTTC. The V call is TRBV4-3, the J call TRBJ1-2; D is possibly TRBD1 (6 bases). Germline CDR1 and CDR2: LGHNA and YSLEER. The V end was cut by 4 bases, the J end by 3 bases, with 12 bases between. The CDR3 extends over 14 amino acids.

As to this clone: This may be a read error, as it is one base from a much larger clone. The sample holds other DNA sequences that translate to the same CDR3. The chain links TRBV10-3 to TRBJ1-3; perhaps TRBD1 as D (5 bases). The CDR3 consists of 12 residues. Trimming cost V 3 bases and J 8 bases, with 8 bases left between them. Looked up from germline, CDR1 is ENHRY and CDR2 is SYGVKD. The CDR3 coding sequence is TGTGCCATCAGTGACCAAGGGGACACCATATATTTT. This codes for CAISDQGDTIYF.

V and J are TRBV6-6 and TRBJ2-7; D might be TRBD2 (6 bases). The CDR3 length is 16 residues. Trimming cost V 6 bases and J 7 bases, with 25 bases left between them. Germline assignment: CDR1 MNHNY and CDR2 SVGAGI (reference sequence). CDR3 DNA sequence: TGTGCCAGCAGACCGCGGAGGGGTGTCGGCCTGGAGGAGCAGTACTTC. It is translated as CASRPRRGVGLEEQYF.

The chain employs TRBV4-3 and TRBJ2-3; possible D gene TRBD2, 5 bases. The CDR3 length is 16 residues. Trimming removed 0 bases at V and 4 bases at J, with 14 bases between. The germline CDR1 and CDR2 sequences are LGHNA and YSLEER. The CDR3 bases are TGCGCCAGCAGCCAAGATGGTCCGCGGGCCGCAGATACGCAGTATTTT. Amino acid sequence: CASSQDGPRAADTQYF.

The chain recombines TRBV5-6 with TRBJ1-4; D uncertain. There are 15 residues in the CDR3. V gave up 2 bases and J gave up 0 bases, with 8 bases separating them. Germline-derived CDR1 and CDR2 are SGHDT and YYEEEE. The CDR3 protein is CASSLTRATNEKLFF. The CDR3 DNA reads TGTGCCAGCAGCTTAACACGTGCAACTAATGAAAAACTGTTTTTT.

V and J are TRBV18 and TRBJ1-3; D uncertain. The V gene lost 3 bases and the J gene lost 0 bases, with 24 bases spanning the gap. The CDR3 contains 20 residues. Germline V gene sequence: CDR1 KGHSH, CDR2 LQKENI. The CDR3 region has the DNA TGTGCCAGCTCACCGTCGTCGGGAAGAGGGCAGGCCAGCTCTGGAAACACCATATATTTT. Translation gives CASSPSSGRGQASSGNTIYF.

This clone was seen a handful of times. This chain joins TRBV6-5 and TRBJ1-6; 9 bases fit TRBD1. Trimming removed 8 bases from V and 10 bases from J; junction bases left unmatched: 9. This CDR3 has 14 amino acids. Germline V gene data show CDR1 as MNHEY and CDR2 as SVGAGI. The CDR3: CASSGTGSGSPLHF. CDR3 in DNA: TGTGCCAGCTCTGGGACAGGGTCTGGCTCACCCCTCCACTTT.

V usage is TRBV4-3 and J usage is TRBJ2-7, with TRBD2 matching 7 bases. V lost 3 bases to trimming and J lost 2 bases; unmatched junction nucleotides: 10. CDR3 length: 16 amino acids. CDR1 LGHNA and CDR2 YSLEER come from the germline V gene. DNA of the CDR3: TGCGCCAGCAGCCAGGATATAAGCGGGGAGACCTACGAGCAGTACTTC. It encodes CASSQDISGETYEQYF.

The DNA for the CDR3 is TGTGCCAGCAGCTTCCGGACAAGTGTTCTGAGGCCCGGGGAGCTGTTTTTT. As protein: CASSFRTSVLRPGELFF. The V and J genes are TRBV7-9 and TRBJ2-2; TRBD1 is a possible D gene (5 bases). The CDR3 runs to 17 residues. Germline V gives CDR1 SEHNR, CDR2 FQNEAQ (reference sequence). The V end lost 3 bases, the J end lost 6 bases, and 20 bases lay between the germline ends. The whole variable domain, remainder taken from reference TRBV7-9 and TRBJ2-2, is DTGVSQNPRHKITKRGQNVTFRCDPISEHNRLYWYRQTLGQGPEFLTYFQNEAQLEKSRLLSDRFSAERPKGSFSTLEIQRTEQGDSAMYLCASSFRTSVLRPGELFFGEGSRLTVL.

This chain links TRBV14 with TRBJ1-1; D ambiguous. The germline V gene encodes CDR1 SGHDN and CDR2 FVKESK. CDR3 length: 14 residues. V was shortened by 8 bases and J by 1 base, with 14 bases between the two germline ends. CDR3 coding DNA: TGTGCCAGCCAGCCAATCCGGGGGAACACTGAAGCTTTCTTT. Translated: CASQPIRGNTEAFF.

This rearrangement joins TRBV2 to TRBJ2-7; D possibly corresponds to TRBD2 (7 bases). Between the trimmed V and J ends, which lost 11 bases and 2 bases, there was a span of 13 bases. This CDR3 has 12 residues. The V gene's germline CDR1 is SNHLY and CDR2 FYNNEI. CDR3 in amino acids: CAGSGTTYEQYF. In nucleotides, the CDR3 is TGTGCCGGAAGCGGGACAACCTACGAGCAGTACTTC.

The V and J genes are TRBV14 and TRBJ1-1; a weak D match, TRBD1 (5 bases). Trimming shortened V by 3 bases and J by 0 bases, and 11 bases separated the two germline ends. CDR1 is SGHDN, CDR2 FVKESK, per germline. The CDR3 is made up of 15 amino acids. In DNA, the CDR3 is TGTGCCAGCAGCCATCCCCGGGGGGTGAACACTGAAGCTTTCTTT. It codes for CASSHPRGVNTEAFF.

J is TRBJ2-5 and V is TRBV12-3 or TRBV12-4, with a possible D match to TRBD1 (5 bases). The ends were cut back, 5 bases at V and 2 bases at J, with 9 bases in the middle. This CDR3 region has 13 residues. The CDR3 is CASSRQRQETQYF. As DNA, the CDR3 is TGTGCCAGCAGTCGACAGAGGCAAGAGACCCAGTACTTC.

This chain joins TRBV19 and TRBJ2-7; 7 positions agree with TRBD1. This CDR3 comprises 15 residues. Germline V gene sequence: CDR1 LNHDA, CDR2 SQIVND (reference sequence). V shed 1 base and J 6 bases; nucleotides not matched to a gene: 9. CDR3 nucleotides: TGTGCCAGTAGTATAGGTCAGGGGGTTCGCGGCGAGCAGTACTTC. It translates to CASSIGQGVRGEQYF.

The genes are TRBV7-9 and TRBJ1-6; 8 bases are a match to TRBD1. This CDR3 region has 15 residues. V lost 6 bases, J lost 5 bases, and 6 bases stayed unmatched. Germline assignment: CDR1 SEHNR and CDR2 FQNEAQ (reference sequence). In nucleotides, the CDR3 is TGTGCCAGCAGAACCCAGGACAGGGATAATTCACCCCTCCACTTT. It specifies CASRTQDRDNSPLHF.

This sequence joins TRBV6-6 and TRBJ2-1; the D gene is possibly TRBD1 (5 bases). Per germline, CDR1 MNHNY and CDR2 SVGAGI (reference sequence). V gave up 5 bases and J gave up 15 bases, with 17 bases separating them. This CDR3 is built from 12 residues. For the CDR3, the DNA is TGTGCCAGCAGTGACGCGACAGCCTGGGCGTTCTTC. Translated: CASSDATAWAFF.

CDR3 residues: CASSRLQGGYGYTF. The CDR3 region has the DNA TGTGCCAGCAGTCGCTTACAGGGCGGCTATGGCTACACCTTC. The V call is TRBV6-5, the J call TRBJ1-2, with TRBD1 as a possible D gene (6 bases). From germline, CDR1 is MNHEY and CDR2 SVGAGI. The CDR3 consists of 14 residues. With 5 bases removed from V and 4 bases from J, the gap between germline ends came to 14 bases.

The chain employs TRBV4-3 and TRBJ2-5; TRBD1 matches at 8 bases. With V trimmed by 4 bases and J by 1 base, 5 bases remained unmatched. This CDR3 has 15 residues. Per the germline V gene, CDR1 is LGHNA and CDR2 is YSLEER. CDR3 DNA sequence: TGCGCCAGCAGCCTAGACAGGGGCGTCCAAGAGACCCAGTACTTC. It codes for CASSLDRGVQETQYF.

The rearrangement links TRBV19 to TRBJ1-1, with TRBD1 matching 8 bases. Germline CDR1 and CDR2: LNHDA and SQIVND (reference sequence). The length of the CDR3 is 15 residues. The J segment lost 2 bases and the V segment lost 4 bases, leaving 6 bases of the junction unmatched. CDR3 in amino acids: CASSTTGQANTEAFF. CDR3 coding DNA: TGTGCCAGTAGTACTACGGGACAGGCCAACACTGAAGCTTTCTTT.

This clone has only one observation. The chain is built from TRBV12-3 or TRBV12-4 and TRBJ1-2; unclear D gene. V dropped 0 bases and J dropped 6 bases, with 8 bases sitting between them. This CDR3 spans 13 amino acids. As DNA, the CDR3 is TGTGCCAGCAGTTTAGCGGGCTGGGATGGCTACACCTTC. Encoded protein: CASSLAGWDGYTF.

The chain couples TRBV30 to TRBJ1-3; D call uncertain. The CDR3 spans 12 residues. With 5 bases removed from V and 4 bases from J, the gap between germline ends came to 9 bases. Germline values: CDR1 GTSNPN, CDR2 SVGIG (reference sequence). The CDR3 is CAWLTGGNTIYF. The CDR3 DNA is TGTGCCTGGCTTACCGGGGGAAACACCATATATTTT.

The genes are TRBV6-5 and TRBJ1-6; 9 nucleotides align to TRBD1. CDR3 length: 14 residues. V gave up 6 bases and J gave up 10 bases; unmatched junction bases: 7. Germline V gene lookup returns CDR1 MNHEY and CDR2 SVGAGI. The CDR3: CASSLDRGSSPLHF. The DNA for the CDR3 is TGTGCCAGCAGCCTCGACAGGGGGAGCTCACCCCTCCACTTT.

The table lists this clone with a few counts. DNA for the CDR3: TGCGCCAGCAGACCGGACAGGTACACCGGGGAGCTGTTTTTT. Its translation: CASRPDRYTGELFF. V is TRBV10-2 and J is TRBJ2-2; 7 nucleotides agree with TRBD1. V was clipped by 6 bases and J by 3 bases; unmatched bases: 4. Looked up from germline, CDR1 is WSHSY and CDR2 is SAAADI. The CDR3 is 14 residues long.

V is TRBV20-1 and J is TRBJ1-2; 7 bases fit TRBD1. V lost 7 bases, J lost 10 bases, and 9 bases stayed unmatched. This CDR3 has 11 amino acids. Germline CDR1 DFQATT, CDR2 SNEGSKA (reference sequence). The CDR3 here is CSGRGQSDYTF. Written as DNA, the CDR3 is TGCAGTGGGAGGGGGCAATCTGACTACACCTTC.

The V gene is TRBV7-8, the J gene TRBJ2-7; D gene unclear. Per the germline V gene, CDR1 is SGHVS and CDR2 is FQNEAQ. V lost 5 bases to trimming and J lost 4 bases, with 9 bases between them. The CDR3 is made up of 12 amino acids. CDR3 residues: CASSPRPYEQYF. DNA of the CDR3: TGTGCCAGCAGCCCCCGTCCGTACGAGCAGTACTTC.